A selection of T cell receptor beta chains follows, all from one sample in a study of technical replicates of blood from several donors. Only in-frame clones appear in the TCRdb table, and some are missing; sequencing was by immunoSEQ multiplex PCR. The sample shows some 74,000 clones, less than 98% of them seen only once. Specimen: T cells isolated from PBMCs. The source is a human donor in good health. Each CDR3 is given with its conserved first and last residue. A D gene is named only where the DNA matches it firmly. Expanded clones get a size class; other rows say once, few or many, or leave the size out.

-	13	TRBV6-4	-	TRBJ1-1	TGTGCCAGCAGGGGGACGGGAGACACTGAAGCTTTCTTT	CASRGTGDTEAFF
-	13	TRBV28	-	TRBJ2-7	TGTGCCAGCAGCGGGATGCCCTTGAGGGAGCAGTACTTC	CASSGMPLREQYF
-	14	TRBV5-1	-	TRBJ2-3	TGCGCCAGCTTCCTAGCGTCGAGCACAGATACGCAGTATTTT	CASFLASSTDTQYF
-	18	TRBV21-1	-	TRBJ2-7	TGTGCCAGCATTATCTTGGGACAGGAAGGAGAAATCTCCTACGAGCAGTACTTC	CASIILGQEGEISYEQYF
-	15	TRBV11-1	-	TRBJ2-1	TGTGCCAGCAGCTTAGTAGTTAGAGGGTACAATGAGCAGTTCTTC	CASSLVVRGYNEQFF
-	14	TRBV11-2	TRBD1	TRBJ2-3	TGTGCCAGCAGCTGGGACAGAAGCACAGATACGCAGTATTTT	CASSWDRSTDTQYF
-	14	TRBV28	-	TRBJ1-1	TGTGCCAGCAGTTCCCGACAGCCCCGTCCTGAAGCTTTCTTT	CASSSRQPRPEAFF
-	15	TRBV6-5	TRBD1	TRBJ1-5	TGTGCCAGCAGTTACTCGACAGGGGGCGAACAGCCCCAGCATTTT	CASSYSTGGEQPQHF
-	15	TRBV10-3	TRBD1	TRBJ1-1	TGTGCCATCAGTCGTACCGGACAGGGGAACACTGAAGCTTTCTTT	CAISRTGQGNTEAFF
-	15	TRBV5-1	-	TRBJ2-1	TGCGCCAGCAGCTTCAGACAGGCTGCCTACAATGAGCAGTTCTTC	CASSFRQAAYNEQFF
-	15	TRBV7-9	TRBD1	TRBJ2-3	TGTGCCAGCAGCTTTAGAACAGGGGAAACAGATACGCAGTATTTT	CASSFRTGETDTQYF
-	11	TRBV10-3	TRBD2	TRBJ2-5	TGTGCCAGCGGACTAGAGGAGACCCAGTACTTC	CASGLEETQYF
-	17	TRBV5-1	TRBD2	TRBJ2-2	TGCGCCAGCAGCTTGGTACCGGGACTAGCGTCGACCGGGGAGCTGTTTTTT	CASSLVPGLASTGELFF
-	14	TRBV11-2	-	TRBJ1-2	TGTGCCAGCAGCTTAACCCATCAGGTGGATGGCTACACCTTC	CASSLTHQVDGYTF
-	14	TRBV6-1	-	TRBJ1-5	TGTGCCAGCTCCGGCAGGGGCAACAATCAGCCCCAGCATTTT	CASSGRGNNQPQHF
-	14	TRBV6-5	-	TRBJ1-4	TGTGCCAGCAAGGTTCGGGAAGGGAATGAAAAACTGTTTTTT	CASKVREGNEKLFF
-	15	TRBV7-9	-	TRBJ2-3	TGTGCCAGCAGCTCAACAGGGATTAGTACAGATACGCAGTATTTT	CASSSTGISTDTQYF
once	14	TRBV30	-	TRBJ2-3	TGTGCCTGGAGTGCTGACTTGTACACAGATACGCAGTATTTT	CAWSADLYTDTQYF
-	13	TRBV6-5	-	TRBJ1-5	TGTGCCAGCAGTTACAGGGAGAATCAGCCCCAGCATTTT	CASSYRENQPQHF
-	14	TRBV5-6	-	TRBJ2-7	TGTGCCAGCAGCGTAGGACTAAGCCGCTACGAGCAGTACTTC	CASSVGLSRYEQYF
-	16	TRBV5-1	-	TRBJ2-3	TGCGTCAGCAGCTTGGCCGCCCTCTCGAGGGCAGATACGCAGTATTTT	CVSSLAALSRADTQYF
-	16	TRBV5-1	TRBD2	TRBJ2-5	TGCGCCAGCAGCAGTCCTAGCGGGAGGGGGGAAGAGACCCAGTACTTC	CASSSPSGRGEETQYF
-	17	TRBV7-9	TRBD2	TRBJ2-5	TGTGCCAGCAGCTTAGGACTAGCGGGAGGCACTGAGGAGACCCAGTACTTC	CASSLGLAGGTEETQYF
-	14	TRBV19	TRBD2	TRBJ2-1	TGTGCCAGTAGTCTAGCGGGATTCTACAATGAGCAGTTCTTC	CASSLAGFYNEQFF
-	14	TRBV9	TRBD2	TRBJ2-7	TGTGCCAGCAGCCAACTAGCGGAGACCTACGAGCAGTACTTC	CASSQLAETYEQYF
-	12	TRBV6-1	TRBD1	TRBJ1-2	TGTGCCAGCAGTTCACCAGGGGGTGGCTACACCTTC	CASSSPGGGYTF
-	15	TRBV9	TRBD2	TRBJ2-3	TGTGCCAGCAGCGAAGGAGCGGGAGGGGTAGATACGCAGTATTTT	CASSEGAGGVDTQYF
once	15	TRBV5-1	TRBD1	TRBJ2-5	TGCGCCAGCAGCTTATCCGGGACAGGAGAAGAGACCCAGTACTTC	CASSLSGTGEETQYF
-	13	TRBV6-1	-	TRBJ2-1	TGTGCCATCCTATTGGAGATATTCAATGAGCAGTTCTTC	CAILLEIFNEQFF